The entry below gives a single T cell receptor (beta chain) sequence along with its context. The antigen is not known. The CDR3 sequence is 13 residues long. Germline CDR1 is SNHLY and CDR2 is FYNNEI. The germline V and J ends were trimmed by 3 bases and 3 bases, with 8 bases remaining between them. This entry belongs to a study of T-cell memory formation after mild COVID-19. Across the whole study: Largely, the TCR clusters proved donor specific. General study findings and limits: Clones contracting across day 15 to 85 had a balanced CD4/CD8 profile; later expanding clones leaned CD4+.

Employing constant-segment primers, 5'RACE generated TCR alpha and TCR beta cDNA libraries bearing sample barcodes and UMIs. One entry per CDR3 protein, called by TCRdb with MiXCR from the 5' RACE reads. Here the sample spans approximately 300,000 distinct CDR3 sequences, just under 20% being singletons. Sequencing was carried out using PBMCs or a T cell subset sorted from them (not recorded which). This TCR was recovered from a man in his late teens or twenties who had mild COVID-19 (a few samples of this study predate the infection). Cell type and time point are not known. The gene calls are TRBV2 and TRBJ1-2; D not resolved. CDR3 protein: CASSERRDYGYTF. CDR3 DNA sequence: TGTGCCAGCAGTGAGAGGAGGGACTATGGCTACACCTTC. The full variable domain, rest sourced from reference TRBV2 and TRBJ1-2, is EPEVTQTPSHQVTQMGQEVILRCVPISNHLYFYWYRQILGQKVEFLVSFYNNEISEKSEIFDDQFSVERPDGSNFTLKIRSTKLEDSAMYFCASSERRDYGYTFGSGTRLTVV.